These 16 T cell receptor beta chains were all obtained from the same sample, sequenced in a study of cytomegalovirus exposure and HLA in healthy donors. Primers for the PCR totalled 60 Vbeta and 13 Jbeta. TCRdb's copy holds only in-frame clones and misses some; the assay was immunoSEQ multiplex PCR. The data contain 250,000 to 350,000 clones, roughly 85% of them singletons. The specimen sequenced was PBMCs. The receptors shown here come from a middle-aged man in good health and CMV-seropositive.

The chain combines TRBV7-2 with TRBJ2-5, with 8 nucleotides matching TRBD2. The J call may be wrong; the DNA end is better matched by TRBJ2-7. Germline V lookup: CDR1 SGHTA, CDR2 FQGNSA. This CDR3 comprises 16 residues. CDR3 sequence reads: CASTHRREGRVGEQYF. CDR3 bases: TGTGCCAGCACCCATAGACGGGAGGGCCGTGTAGGCGAGCAGTACTTC.

In this sample, this clone turned up a few times. V and J are TRBV28 and TRBJ1-1; a possible D gene is TRBD1 (5 bases). V was cut by 6 bases and J by 1 base, with 15 bases left in between. Germline lookup yields CDR1 MDHEN and CDR2 SYDVKM. The CDR3 loop spans 15 amino acids. In DNA form, the CDR3 reads TGTGCCAGCAGAAAGGGGACTTCGGGGAACACTGAAGCTTTCTTT. It is translated as CASRKGTSGNTEAFF.

The rearrangement links TRBV7-9 to TRBJ2-7, with D possibly being TRBD1 (6 bases). Trimming took 2 bases from V and 7 from J, leaving 6 bases between them. CDR3 length: 11 amino acids. Looked up from germline, CDR1 is SEHNR and CDR2 is FQNEAQ (reference sequence). This CDR3 is CASSLQGEQYF. CDR3 nucleotide sequence: TGTGCCAGCAGCTTACAGGGGGAGCAGTACTTC.

The genes are TRBV9 and TRBJ2-1, with a weak D call TRBD2 (7 bases). This CDR3 spans 14 amino acids. In germline, CDR1 is SGDLS, CDR2 YYNGEE. Deletions cut 0 bases from V and 8 bases from J, with 12 bases between. The CDR3 region is CASSVEQGRDEQFF. The CDR3, as DNA: TGTGCCAGCAGCGTAGAGCAGGGGAGGGATGAGCAGTTCTTC.

The chain employs TRBV27 and TRBJ2-7, with 10 bases aligning to TRBD2. Trimming took 6 bases from V and 3 from J; bases not matched to a gene: 11. This CDR3 region has 16 residues. Germline CDR1 and CDR2: MNHEY and SMNVEV (reference sequence). The CDR3 coding sequence is TGTGCCAGCAGAGGCCCAGCGGGAGGGATCGGCTACGAGCAGTACTTC. This gives the protein CASRGPAGGIGYEQYF.

The gene calls are TRBV7-6 and TRBJ2-7, with 9 bases fitting TRBD2. The CDR3 sequence is 13 residues long. V gave up 3 bases and J gave up 7 bases; unmatched junction bases: 4. The V gene's germline CDR1 is SGHVS and CDR2 FNYEAQ. CDR3 loop: CASSLIAGVEQYF. CDR3 nucleotide sequence: TGTGCCAGCAGCTTGATAGCGGGAGTGGAGCAGTACTTC.

The CDR3 reads CASTRTESNTIYF. The CDR3 DNA reads as TGTGCCAGCACGCGGACAGAATCAAACACCATATATTTT. V usage is TRBV11-1 and J usage is TRBJ1-3; a weak D match, TRBD1 (6 bases). Between the trimmed V and J ends, which lost 7 bases and 6 bases, there was a span of 13 bases. The CDR3 runs to 13 residues. CDR1 and CDR2 (germline): SGHAT, FQDESV (reference sequence).

This chain links TRBV27 with TRBJ2-3; D remains unclear. Trimming removed 6 bases at V and 2 bases at J, with 18 bases between. CDR3 length: 16 residues. Germline CDR1 is MNHEY and CDR2 is SMNVEV (reference sequence). CDR3 sequence reads: CASSRIYPVNTDTQYF. The CDR3 bases are TGTGCCAGCAGCCGAATTTACCCGGTAAACACAGATACGCAGTATTTT.

This chain uses TRBV27 with TRBJ2-7; 10 nucleotides agree with TRBD2. The CDR3 sequence is 19 residues long. V shed 5 bases and J 6 bases; nucleotides not matched to a gene: 22. The germline CDR1 and CDR2 sequences are MNHEY and SMNVEV (reference sequence). CDR3 amino acids: CASSKYGRAISGRAIEQYF. Written as DNA, the CDR3 is TGTGCCAGCAGTAAGTACGGACGAGCGATAAGCGGGAGGGCGATCGAGCAGTACTTC.

This sequence joins TRBV5-1 and TRBJ2-7, with 7 bases lining up with TRBD2. The CDR3 extends over 14 amino acids. Trimming cost V 1 base and J 1 base; bases outside gene matches: 2. Germline V gene lookup returns CDR1 SGHRS and CDR2 YFSETQ. The chain's CDR3 is CASSLSGISYEQYF. CDR3 coding DNA: TGCGCCAGCAGCTTGAGCGGGATTTCCTACGAGCAGTACTTC.

This chain connects TRBV28 to TRBJ1-2; tentatively, D is TRBD1 (5 bases). CDR3 length equals 15 residues. V lost 7 bases to trimming and J lost 7 bases, with 22 bases between them. The germline CDR1 and CDR2 sequences are MDHEN and SYDVKM. This chain's CDR3 is CASNPGGPGGSGYTF. CDR3 nucleotide sequence: TGTGCCAGCAATCCTGGGGGTCCGGGAGGGAGTGGCTACACCTTC.

The gene calls are TRBV5-4 and TRBJ2-3; 9 nucleotides align to TRBD1. Germline V gives CDR1 SGHNT, CDR2 YYREEE (reference sequence). The CDR3 loop spans 17 amino acids. Losses at the gene ends were 4 bases for V and 5 bases for J; bases not matched to a gene: 14. The DNA of the CDR3 is TGTGCCAGCAGCCAACCTTCCGGGACAGGGAGGGTAGATACGCAGTATTTT. It yields the protein CASSQPSGTGRVDTQYF.

The rearrangement links TRBV6-6 to TRBJ1-5, with D possibly being TRBD1 (6 bases). The CDR3 contains 15 residues. Trimming took off 4 bases at V and 0 bases at J, with 10 bases between the two ends. The germline V gene encodes CDR1 MNHNY and CDR2 SVGAGI (reference sequence). CDR3 protein: CASSFQGYSNQPQHF. CDR3 nucleotides: TGTGCCAGCAGTTTTCAGGGGTATAGCAATCAGCCCCAGCATTTT.

The V call is TRBV6-1, the J call TRBJ1-5, with unresolved D. CDR3 size: 18 residues. From germline, CDR1 is MNHNS and CDR2 SASEGT. V shed 1 base and J shed 0 bases, with 16 bases lying between them. CDR3 sequence reads: CASSEGSGWALSNQPQHF. The CDR3 coding sequence is TGTGCCAGCAGTGAAGGGTCGGGGTGGGCTCTTAGCAATCAGCCCCAGCATTTT.

The gene calls are TRBV6-5 and TRBJ2-7; 13 nucleotides line up with TRBD2. CDR3 length: 16 amino acids. Germline-derived CDR1 and CDR2 are MNHEY and SVGAGI. V was pared by 0 bases and J by 1 base, with 0 bases of the junction left unmatched. The DNA of the CDR3 is TGTGCCAGCAGTTACTCGGGACTAGCGGGGTCCTACGAGCAGTACTTC. This sequence encodes CASSYSGLAGSYEQYF.

V gene TRBV5-6 combines with J gene TRBJ1-2; TRBD1 aligns across 9 bases. J gave up 5 bases and V 4 bases, and 12 bases lay outside the gene matches. This CDR3 has 16 amino acids. From germline, CDR1 is SGHDT and CDR2 YYEEEE. The CDR3 sequence is CASSTGTGPAGYGYTF. The CDR3 nucleotides read TGTGCCAGCAGCACCGGGACAGGGCCAGCGGGTTATGGCTACACCTTC.